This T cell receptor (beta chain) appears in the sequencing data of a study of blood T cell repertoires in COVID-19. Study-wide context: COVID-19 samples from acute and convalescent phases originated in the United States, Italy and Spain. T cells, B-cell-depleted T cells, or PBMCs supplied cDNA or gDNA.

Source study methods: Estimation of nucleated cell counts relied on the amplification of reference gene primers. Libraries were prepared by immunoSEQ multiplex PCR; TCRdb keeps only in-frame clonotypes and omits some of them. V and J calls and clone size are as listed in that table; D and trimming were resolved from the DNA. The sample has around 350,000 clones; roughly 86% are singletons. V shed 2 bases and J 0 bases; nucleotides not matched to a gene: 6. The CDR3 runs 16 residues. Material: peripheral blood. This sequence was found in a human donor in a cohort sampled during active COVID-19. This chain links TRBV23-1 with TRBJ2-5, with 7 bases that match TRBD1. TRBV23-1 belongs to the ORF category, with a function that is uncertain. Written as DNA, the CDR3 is TGCGCCAGCAGTCAACTTGGGACAGCCCACCAAGAGACCCAGTACTTC. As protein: CASSQLGTAHQETQYF.